Below, 29 T cell receptor beta chains from the same sample are listed, as sequenced in a study of response to subunit inactivated influenza vaccine. MiXCR, run by TCRdb on the RT-PCR reads, gives a single entry per CDR3 protein. The sample lists 650,000 to 800,000 distinct CDR3 sequences; 14% were seen once. The source material was PBMCs from blood, sampled 14 to 15 days before vaccination. The receptors come from a man aged 45 to 65 who received an inactivated influenza vaccine.

This clonotype turned up a few times. This chain connects TRBV7-9 to TRBJ2-7, with D perhaps being TRBD1 or TRBD2 (5 bases each). This CDR3 contains 15 residues. Trimming shortened V by 1 base and J by 2 bases, and 12 bases separated the two germline ends. Germline CDR1 is SEHNR and CDR2 is FQNEAQ (reference sequence). CDR3 sequence (DNA): TGTGCCAGCAGCTTAGGAGGGGCTTATACCTACGAGCAGTACTTC. Protein: CASSLGGAYTYEQYF.

For this clonotype: A much larger clone lies one base from this, so it may be a read error. The chain employs TRBV20-1 and TRBJ2-6; the D gene is possibly TRBD2 (5 bases). The CDR3 contains 15 residues. Germline assignment: CDR1 DFQATT and CDR2 SNEGSKA (reference sequence). Trimming left V 0 bases short and J 4 bases short, with 10 bases between. CDR3 sequence (DNA): TGCAGTGCTAGAGATTCGGGGTCCGGGGCCAACGTCCTGACTTTC. Translated, it gives CSARDSGSGANVLTF.

This clonotype turned up a few times. The rearrangement uses TRBV14 and TRBJ2-1; D remains unclear. This CDR3 is 12 amino acids long. Germline V gene sequence: CDR1 SGHDN, CDR2 FVKESK. The ends were cut back, 5 bases at V and 7 bases at J, with 9 bases in the middle. CDR3 sequence (DNA): TGTGCCAGCAGCTACCGCAGTAATGAGCAGTTCTTC. Translation: CASSYRSNEQFF. Complete variable domain (other parts from reference TRBV14 and TRBJ2-1): EAGVTQFPSHSVIEKGQTVTLRCDPISGHDNLYWYRRVMGKEIKFLLHFVKESKQDESGMPNNRFLAERTGGTYSTLKVQPAELEDSGVYFCASSYRSNEQFFGPGTRLTVL.

The chain couples TRBV6-2 or TRBV6-3 to TRBJ1-3; D might be TRBD1 (5 bases). Germline loops: CDR1 MNHEY, CDR2 SVGEGT. The V end lost 6 bases, the J end lost 0 bases, and 21 bases lay between the germline ends. The CDR3 sequence is 18 residues long. CDR3 bases: TGTGCCAGCAGCCCCCGGGACCGACCTGCCTACTCTGGAAACACCATATATTTT. Its translation: CASSPRDRPAYSGNTIYF.

This clonotype was detected once. The CDR3, as DNA: TGCAGTGCTTTCCCGGGACCCCCGAGCCCCTATGGCTACACCTTC. Translation gives CSAFPGPPSPYGYTF. J is TRBJ1-2 and V is TRBV20-1; tentatively, D is TRBD1 (5 bases). The CDR3 is 15 amino acids. Trimming removed 5 bases from V and 4 bases from J, with 20 bases in between. In germline, CDR1 is DFQATT, CDR2 SNEGSKA (reference sequence).

The rearrangement uses TRBV5-1 and TRBJ2-5; the D is unclear. Germline loops: CDR1 SGHRS, CDR2 YFSETQ. This CDR3 has 14 amino acids. V was trimmed by 4 bases and J by 1 base, leaving 11 bases between them. The CDR3 coding sequence is TGCGCCAGCAGCCTGAACGAAGCCCAAGAGACCCAGTACTTC. Amino acid sequence: CASSLNEAQETQYF.

This clonotype was counted many times. J is TRBJ1-2 and V is TRBV7-2; D unclear. The CDR3 loop spans 18 amino acids. Per the germline V gene, CDR1 is SGHTA and CDR2 is FQGNSA. The V end was cut by 1 base, the J end by 2 bases, with 20 bases between. In DNA, the CDR3 is TGTGCCAGCAGCTTAGGGTTAATTGGCCGACCACCCAACTATGGCTACACCTTC. Encoded protein: CASSLGLIGRPPNYGYTF. Full variable domain (missing parts from reference TRBV7-2 and TRBJ1-2): GAGVSQSPSNKVTEKGKDVELRCDPISGHTALYWYRQSLGQGLEFLIYFQGNSAPDKSGLPSDRFSAERTGGSVSTLTIQRTQQEDSAVYLCASSLGLIGRPPNYGYTFGSGTRLTVV.

This chain links TRBV6-1 with TRBJ2-3; 9 bases fit TRBD2. The germline gives CDR1 MNHNS, CDR2 SASEGT. The V and J ends lost 7 bases and 5 bases, in that order; junction bases with no gene match: 13. This CDR3 contains 16 residues. The CDR3 sequence is CASTPHGRGGVDTQYF. The CDR3 bases are TGTGCCAGCACCCCACACGGGCGGGGGGGCGTAGATACGCAGTATTTT.

J is TRBJ2-1 and V is TRBV29-1; 9 bases align to TRBD2. The V segment lost 6 bases and the J segment 5 bases; nucleotides outside the gene matches: 11. Germline V lookup: CDR1 SQVTM, CDR2 ANQGSEA. This CDR3 is built from 15 residues. CDR3 sequence reads: CSVGSRLAANNEQFF. The CDR3 DNA reads TGCAGCGTCGGGTCTAGACTAGCGGCGAACAATGAGCAGTTCTTC.

This clonotype turned up a few times. This chain joins TRBV5-1 and TRBJ1-5; 8 nucleotides agree with TRBD1. The V gene's germline CDR1 is SGHRS and CDR2 YFSETQ. CDR3 size: 15 residues. V was pared by 3 bases and J by 9 bases, with 11 bases of the junction left unmatched. The CDR3: CASSWDWTGSWPQHF. CDR3 DNA: TGCGCCAGCAGCTGGGACTGGACAGGGTCATGGCCCCAGCATTTT.

This clonotype was observed a few times. DNA of the CDR3: TGTGCCAGCGGTCCTGCCGGGGACAGGAGCAATGAGCAGTTCTTC. Protein sequence: CASGPAGDRSNEQFF. This chain joins TRBV7-9 and TRBJ2-1; 8 bases are a match to TRBD1. CDR3 length: 15 residues. With 8 bases clipped from V and 6 bases from J, the junction kept 12 bases outside the gene matches. Germline V gene lookup returns CDR1 SEHNR and CDR2 FQNEAQ (reference sequence).

This clonotype was seen ten or more times. DNA for the CDR3: TGCGCCAGCAGCCAATCGACAGGGCCCTACGAGCAGTACTTC. This sequence encodes CASSQSTGPYEQYF. V is TRBV4-3 and J is TRBJ2-7; 7 bases match TRBD1. V shed 2 bases, J shed 2 bases, and the junction held 3 bases outside the gene matches. Per the germline V gene, CDR1 is LGHNA and CDR2 is YSLEER. The CDR3 runs 14 residues.

The rearrangement uses TRBV2 and TRBJ2-5, with a possible D match to TRBD2 (5 bases). CDR1 and CDR2 (germline): SNHLY, FYNNEI. Trimming removed 7 bases from V and 1 base from J, with 10 bases in between. The CDR3 sequence is 13 residues long. CDR3 DNA sequence: TGTGCCAGCACTCCGGCGGGCCAAGAGACCCAGTACTTC. Translating gives CASTPAGQETQYF.

The sample holds a few counts of this clonotype. The chain carries TRBV20-1 and TRBJ2-5, with 12 bases fitting TRBD2. The CDR3 loop spans 15 amino acids. Trimming at V came to 1 base and at J to 4 bases, leaving 4 bases not matched to a gene. Germline values: CDR1 DFQATT, CDR2 SNEGSKA (reference sequence). The CDR3 DNA reads as TGCAGTGCTAGAGGTCTAGCGGGGGGGGGAGAGACCCAGTACTTC. Its translation: CSARGLAGGGETQYF.

This clonotype was picked up many times. V and J are TRBV29-1 and TRBJ2-6; D gene unclear. Trimming stripped 6 bases from V and 0 bases from J, with 3 bases between. The CDR3 loop spans 12 amino acids. Per the germline V gene, CDR1 is SQVTM and CDR2 is ANQGSEA. CDR3 nucleotide sequence: TGCAGCGTCGCCTCTGGGGCCAACGTCCTGACTTTC. Its protein is CSVASGANVLTF.

This clonotype has only a few counts. The chain joins TRBV5-1 to TRBJ2-1, with 7 nucleotides matching TRBD1. CDR3 size: 15 residues. Germline CDR1 is SGHRS and CDR2 is YFSETQ. The V and J ends lost 1 base and 3 bases, in that order; junction bases with no gene match: 4. The DNA of the CDR3 is TGCGCCAGCAGCTTGCGGGACAGCTTCTACAATGAGCAGTTCTTC. This translates into CASSLRDSFYNEQFF.

This clonotype was seen only a few times. This chain uses TRBV3-1 with TRBJ1-6; D may be TRBD1 (6 bases). The germline V gene encodes CDR1 LGHDT and CDR2 YNNKEL (reference sequence). CDR3 length: 15 amino acids. The ends were cut back, 0 bases at V and 9 bases at J, with 12 bases in the middle. The CDR3 here is CASSQEPQGSSPLHF. In DNA, the CDR3 is TGTGCCAGCAGCCAAGAGCCGCAGGGGAGTTCACCCCTCCACTTT.

The V and J genes are TRBV10-3 and TRBJ1-2, with 7 bases aligning to TRBD1. The CDR3 is made up of 14 amino acids. V was pared by 6 bases and J by 4 bases, with 8 bases of the junction left unmatched. Germline CDR1 and CDR2: ENHRY and SYGVKD. The CDR3 region is CAIRAEDRTYGYTF. The DNA of the CDR3 is TGTGCCATCAGGGCAGAGGACAGGACCTATGGCTACACCTTC.

This chain links TRBV27 with TRBJ2-7, with TRBD2 identical over 12 bases. With 2 bases clipped from V and 5 bases from J, the junction kept 4 bases outside the gene matches. Germline CDR1 and CDR2: MNHEY and SMNVEV (reference sequence). The CDR3 runs 15 residues. The CDR3 loop is CASSLSLAGGNEQYF. The DNA for the CDR3 is TGTGCCAGCAGTTTAAGCCTAGCGGGGGGGAACGAGCAGTACTTC.

The chain is built from TRBV12-3 or TRBV12-4 and TRBJ2-7; no firm D call. Trimming pared 5 bases from V and 2 bases from J, leaving 10 bases between. The CDR3 consists of 13 residues. CDR3 bases: TGTGCCAGCAGTAAATGGGTAACCTACGAGCAGTACTTC. Protein sequence: CASSKWVTYEQYF.

The genes are TRBV7-8 and TRBJ1-2; unclear D gene. The CDR3 has 17 amino acids. The germline gives CDR1 SGHVS, CDR2 FQNEAQ. V lost 4 bases and J lost 4, with 22 bases in between. CDR3 sequence (DNA): TGTGCCAGCAGCTCCCATTTGAGGACCGCCATTATCTATGGCTACACCTTC. This encodes CASSSHLRTAIIYGYTF.

The chain is built from TRBV7-2 and TRBJ2-7; D is ambiguous. Judging by the DNA end, TRBJ2-1 fits better; the J call may be wrong. There are 14 residues in the CDR3. Germline lookup yields CDR1 SGHTA and CDR2 FQGNSA. CDR3 DNA sequence: TGTGCCAGCAGCTTAGAGGCACTGGGGTACGAGCAGTTCTTC. This translates into CASSLEALGYEQFF.

The V call is TRBV5-1, the J call TRBJ2-1, with D perhaps matching TRBD1 or TRBD2 (5 bases each). Trimming stripped 0 bases from V and 0 bases from J, with 10 bases between. The CDR3 runs to 16 residues. Germline-derived CDR1 and CDR2 are SGHRS and YFSETQ. The CDR3 DNA sequence: TGCGCCAGCAGCTTGGGCCGGGGCTTCTCCTACAATGAGCAGTTCTTC. It specifies CASSLGRGFSYNEQFF.

This clonotype was counted only a few times. The rearrangement links TRBV4-1 to TRBJ2-3, with TRBD2 matching 9 bases. Germline V CDR1 and CDR2: MGHRA, YSYEKL. There are 16 residues in the CDR3. V shed 3 bases, J shed 4 bases, and the junction held 8 bases outside the gene matches. CDR3 sequence (DNA): TGCGCCAGCAGCCATCGCGGGAGGGAGAGGGCAGATACGCAGTATTTT. As protein: CASSHRGRERADTQYF.

This clonotype was detected a few times. The V call is TRBV6-1, the J call TRBJ1-2; TRBD1 might be the D (5 bases). The CDR3 covers 15 residues. V dropped 2 bases and J dropped 4 bases, with 14 bases sitting between them. CDR1 is MNHNS and CDR2 is SASEGT in the germline V gene. The CDR3 region is CASSEFGAGSYGYTF. The CDR3 nucleotides read TGTGCCAGCAGTGAATTTGGGGCGGGGAGCTATGGCTACACCTTC.

V is TRBV12-3 or TRBV12-4 and J is TRBJ2-1; D is unclear. This CDR3 contains 15 residues. The V end was cut by 1 base, the J end by 7 bases, with 14 bases between. The CDR3 region has the DNA TGTGCCAGCAGTTTAGGTATCAACAGTGGGAATGAGCAGTTCTTC. Translation gives CASSLGINSGNEQFF.

V and J are TRBV5-1 and TRBJ1-4; D unresolved. Trimming shortened V by 0 bases and J by 6 bases, and 15 bases separated the two germline ends. CDR3 length equals 16 residues. Germline assignment: CDR1 SGHRS and CDR2 YFSETQ. This chain's CDR3 is CASSLAASKTHEKLFF. Written as DNA, the CDR3 is TGCGCCAGCAGCTTGGCGGCATCGAAAACCCATGAAAAACTGTTTTTT.

This clonotype was seen a handful of times. CDR3 coding DNA: TGCAGTGCTAGTATCGGGGGAAATCAGAACGAGCAGTACTTC. Amino acid sequence: CSASIGGNQNEQYF. The chain uses TRBV20-1 and TRBJ2-7; D might be TRBD2 (6 bases). The CDR3 runs to 14 residues. Trimming took off 3 bases at V and 5 bases at J, with 17 bases between the two ends. The germline CDR1 and CDR2 sequences are DFQATT and SNEGSKA (reference sequence).

This clonotype was observed a few times. The V and J genes are TRBV4-1 and TRBJ1-1; D unclear. The V gene lost 0 bases and the J gene lost 7 bases, with 18 bases spanning the gap. CDR3 size: 16 residues. Germline CDR1 MGHRA, CDR2 YSYEKL. The CDR3 region is CASSQEVRRPIYEAFF. The CDR3 nucleotides read TGCGCCAGCAGCCAAGAAGTCAGACGGCCTATATATGAAGCTTTCTTT.